The rows below give T cell receptor beta chains drawn from one sample of a study of CD8 T cells in Susac syndrome. TCRdb called the immunoSEQ multiplex PCR reads again in MiXCR, with one record for every CDR3 protein. The sample contains 120,000 or so distinct CDR3 sequences, roughly 94% of which appear only once. Sequencing used CD4+ T cells from PBMCs. The receptor set was obtained from a human donor with multiple sclerosis. The CDR3 runs from the conserved cysteine through the conserved F or W. D genes are given only for firm matches. Rows give clone size only sometimes, using once, few, many, or a class for an expanded clone.

NA 12 NA TRBJ2-1 TRBV3-1 TGTGCCAGCAGCCAGAGAGGGAGAGAGCAGTTCTTC CASSQRGREQFF
NA 15 NA TRBJ2-6 TRBV29-1 TGCAGCGCATACTCCTCAGACTCTGGGGCCAACGTCCTGACTTTC CSAYSSDSGANVLTF
NA 13 TRBD1 TRBJ1-2 TRBV30 TGTGCCTGGAAAACAGGGACAGGAGATGGCTACACCTTC CAWKTGTGDGYTF
NA 14 TRBD2 TRBJ2-7 TRBV2 TGTGCCAGCAGTGAGTCAGGGAGGGCCTACGAGCAGTACTTC CASSESGRAYEQYF
NA 14 NA TRBJ2-7 TRBV18 TGTGCCAGCTCACCCCCCCACGAGGGGGGCGAGCAGTACTTC CASSPPHEGGEQYF
NA 13 NA TRBJ1-1 TRBV12-3/TRBV12-4 TGTGCCAGCCTGGTGGTCCGGAACACTGAAGCTTTCTTT CASLVVRNTEAFF
NA 15 TRBD1 TRBJ1-2 TRBV5-1 TGCGCCAGCAGCTCCGCGCCCGACAGGGACTATGGCTACACCTTC CASSSAPDRDYGYTF
NA 16 TRBD2 TRBJ2-1 TRBV30 TGTGCCTGGAGTGGCCCGCTAGCGGGCCCTATCGGTGAGCAGTTCTTC CAWSGPLAGPIGEQFF
NA 15 NA TRBJ1-2 TRBV5-1 TGCGCCAGCGGCTTAGCGGACATCCTCCAGACGGGCTACACCTTC CASGLADILQTGYTF
NA 12 NA TRBJ2-1 TRBV24-1 TGTGCCACCAGTGATTTGGCGGGACTGCAGTTCTTC CATSDLAGLQFF
NA 14 TRBD2 TRBJ2-1 TRBV20-1 TGCAGTGCTCATAGCGGGGGTGGCCTAGGTGAGCAGTTCTTC CSAHSGGGLGEQFF
NA 13 TRBD1 TRBJ2-7 TRBV12-3/TRBV12-4 TGTGCCAGCAGATTAACAGGGGTGAACGAGCAGTACTTC CASRLTGVNEQYF
NA 13 TRBD1 TRBJ1-1 TRBV20-1 TGCAGTGCGGTACAGGGGGTATCGACTGAAGCTTTCTTT CSAVQGVSTEAFF
NA 12 NA TRBJ2-2 TRBV6-5 TGTGCCAGCAGAAAGAACACCGGGGAGCTGTTTTTT CASRKNTGELFF
NA 15 TRBD1 TRBJ2-7 TRBV27 TGTGCCAGCAGTCCCCGACAGGGGTATTGGTACGAGCAGTACTTC CASSPRQGYWYEQYF
NA 13 NA TRBJ2-5 TRBV2 TGTGCCAGCAGTCCACAGGGTTTGAAGACCCAGTACTTC CASSPQGLKTQYF
NA 14 NA TRBJ2-7 TRBV4-1 TGCGCCAGCAGCCAAGATGGCAGGGTAAGCGAGCAGTACTTC CASSQDGRVSEQYF
NA 11 NA TRBJ1-2 TRBV2 TGTGCCAGCAGTGAAGCCTTTGGCTACACCTTC CASSEAFGYTF
NA 15 NA TRBJ1-1 TRBV19 TGTGCCAGTAGTACGGGGACGATTGAGAACACTGAAGCTTTCTTT CASSTGTIENTEAFF
NA 15 TRBD1 TRBJ1-6 TRBV20-1 TGCAGTGCTAGAGGGGAGGGGGCGCCTAATTCACCCCTCCACTTT CSARGEGAPNSPLHF
NA 13 NA TRBJ1-1 TRBV27 TGTGCCAGCAGTTTTAGAGGGAACACTGAAGCTTTCTTT CASSFRGNTEAFF
NA 12 NA TRBJ2-2 TRBV7-2 TGTGCCAGCTCATCCTACACCGGGGAGCTGTTTTTT CASSSYTGELFF
NA 14 NA TRBJ1-2 TRBV2 TGTGCCAGCAGTGAGAGAGCACTATTCTATGGCTACACCTTC CASSERALFYGYTF
NA 15 TRBD2 TRBJ2-7 TRBV5-4 TGTGCCAGCAGCTTCTCCGGGACTAGCGGGAAGTTGCAGTACTTC CASSFSGTSGKLQYF
NA 12 NA TRBJ2-7 TRBV30 TGTGCCTGGGACGCCGGGGACGGGGAGCAGTACTTC CAWDAGDGEQYF
NA 13 NA TRBJ2-4 TRBV28 TGTGCCAGCAGCTGGACAGCCCAACCAAAACATTACTTC CASSWTAQPKHYF
NA 15 NA TRBJ2-3 TRBV5-4 TGTGCCAGCAGCTTGGAAGGGGTAGGCACAGATACGCAGTATTTT CASSLEGVGTDTQYF
NA 14 NA TRBJ2-2 TRBV6-5 TGTGCCAGCAGTTATACGACGGACACCGGGGAGCTGTTTTTT CASSYTTDTGELFF
NA 20 NA TRBJ2-4 TRBV4-1 TGCGCCAGCAGCCAAGATTGGTCGGGGGTTCAAGTCGTAGCCAAAAACATTCAGTACTTC CASSQDWSGVQVVAKNIQYF
NA 14 NA TRBJ1-2 TRBV12-3/TRBV12-4 TGTGCCAGCTCCCTCCGGGCTGGCGGGGGTGGCTACACCTTC CASSLRAGGGGYTF
NA 14 TRBD2 TRBJ2-1 TRBV29-1 TGCAGCGACCGACTAGCGGGGGCCTACAATGAGCAGTTCTTC CSDRLAGAYNEQFF
once 19 TRBD1 TRBJ2-5 TRBV9 TGTGCCAGCAGCGTAGGAGGGACAGGGGGCTCCGGTGGGCAAGAGACCCAGTACTTC CASSVGGTGGSGGQETQYF
NA 15 TRBD1 TRBJ1-6 TRBV7-2 TGTGCCAGCGGGTCTCACAGGGGGGATAATTCACCCCTCCACTTT CASGSHRGDNSPLHF
NA 13 TRBD1 TRBJ2-7 TRBV7-8 TGTGCCAGCAGTCTCCTGACAGGGGGAGAGCAGTACTTC CASSLLTGGEQYF
few 12 TRBD1 TRBJ2-7 TRBV29-1 TGCAGCGGGTCGGGACAGGGGACTCCGCAGTACTTC CSGSGQGTPQYF
few 13 NA TRBJ1-5 TRBV20-1 TGCAGTGTTCCTGGGGGTAGCAATCAGCCCCAGCATTTT CSVPGGSNQPQHF
NA 15 TRBD2 TRBJ2-7 TRBV6-6 TGTGCCAGCAGTTACTCGAGGGCGGGGGTCTACGAGCAGTACTTC CASSYSRAGVYEQYF
few 15 NA TRBJ1-2 TRBV5-1 TGCGCCAGCAGCTTGGAGGGTCCGAGTTTTTATGGTTACACCTTC CASSLEGPSFYGYTF
NA 13 TRBD1 TRBJ1-1 TRBV30 TGTGCCTGGCGGGACAGGCTGAACACTGAAGCTTTCTTT CAWRDRLNTEAFF
few 12 NA TRBJ1-2 TRBV6-2/TRBV6-3 TGTGCCAGCAGCCAGGACTCGAGTGGCTACACCTTC CASSQDSSGYTF
NA 10 NA TRBJ2-1 TRBV20-1 TGCAGTGCTGGACGGGAAGAGCAGTTCTTC CSAGREEQFF
few 13 NA TRBJ1-1 TRBV5-1 TGCGCCAGCAGCTTGGAAGCGAACACTGAAGCTTTCTTT CASSLEANTEAFF
NA 14 NA TRBJ1-2 TRBV4-1 TGCGCCAGCAGCGGCCGGGGGCACGGTTCTGGCTACACCTTC CASSGRGHGSGYTF
few 14 NA TRBJ1-2 TRBV19 TGTGCCAGTAGTCCAGAGGGCGGGGGCTATGGCTACACCTTC CASSPEGGGYGYTF
NA 13 NA TRBJ1-2 TRBV20-1 TGCAGTGCTAGAGATAGGCAGGGTGTCCTCTACACCTTC CSARDRQGVLYTF
NA 14 NA TRBJ1-2 TRBV10-3 TGTGCCACCAAACAGGTGCAGGGCGGCTATGGCTACACCTTC CATKQVQGGYGYTF
NA 12 NA TRBJ2-7 TRBV30 TGTGCCTGGAGTGACCCCCTGGGTTTGCAGTACTTC CAWSDPLGLQYF
NA 13 NA TRBJ1-5 TRBV2 TGTGCCAGCAGGGCGACAGCTACTCAGCCCCAGCATTTT CASRATATQPQHF
NA 15 NA TRBJ1-4 TRBV15 TGTGCCACCAGCAGAGAGGAGGGGTTGGGGGAAAAACTGTTTTTT CATSREEGLGEKLFF
NA 16 NA TRBJ1-2 TRBV14 TGTGCCAGCAGCCTGACAGGATTTGCCGCTAACTATGGCTACACCTTC CASSLTGFAANYGYTF
NA 15 NA TRBJ2-5 TRBV24-1 TGTGCCACCAGTGATTCAGCAGGGCCTCAAGAGACCCAGTACTTC CATSDSAGPQETQYF
NA 14 TRBD1 TRBJ1-2 TRBV7-2 TGTGCCAGCAGCATTCCGGGACAGGGGCCTTCTTACACCTTC CASSIPGQGPSYTF